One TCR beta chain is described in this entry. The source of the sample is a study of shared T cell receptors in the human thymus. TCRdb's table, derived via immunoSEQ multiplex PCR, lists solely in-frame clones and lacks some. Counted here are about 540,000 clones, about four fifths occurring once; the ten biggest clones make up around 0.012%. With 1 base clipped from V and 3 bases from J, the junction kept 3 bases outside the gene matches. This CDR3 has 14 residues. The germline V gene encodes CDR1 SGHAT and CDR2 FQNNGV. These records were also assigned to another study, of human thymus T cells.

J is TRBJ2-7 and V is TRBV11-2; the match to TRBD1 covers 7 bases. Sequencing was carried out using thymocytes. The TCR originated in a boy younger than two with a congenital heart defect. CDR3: CASSLGTGLYEQYF. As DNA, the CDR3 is TGTGCCAGCAGCTTAGGGACAGGACTCTACGAGCAGTACTTC.